One T cell receptor (beta chain) is described in this entry. Its antigen is currently unknown. This CDR3 is also generated by other DNA sequences in the sample. The data were produced by immunoSEQ multiplex PCR, yet TCRdb's version contains in-frame clones alone and is incomplete. This sample yields around 56,000 clones, of which more than 60% are seen a single time; approximately 3% belongs to the top ten. Cultured cells yielded isolated CD4+ T cells after approximately nine days. On both days 3 and 7, half of the culture medium was replaced with IL-2 medium. The data are from a study of vaccination effects on CD4 cells after COVID-19. The wider study: Every participant took two doses of the BNT162b2 or mRNA-1273 vaccine. Wells each received 2 million or so PBMC, cultured with roughly 9.4 IU/ml IL-2 and roughly 9.4 ug/ml peptides.

The ends were cut back, 0 bases at V and 0 bases at J, with 6 bases in the middle. This CDR3 is 15 amino acids long. Germline CDR1 and CDR2: MNHEY and SVGAGI. This rearrangement joins TRBV6-5 to TRBJ1-5; TRBD1 might be the D (5 bases). The source is a human donor who received a COVID-19 vaccine. The sample here was CD4+ T cells from PBMCs cultured without peptide, taken before COVID-19 vaccination. The CDR3 bases are TGTGCCAGCAGTTACTCTCAGGGTAGCAATCAGCCCCAGCATTTT. Its protein is CASSYSQGSNQPQHF.